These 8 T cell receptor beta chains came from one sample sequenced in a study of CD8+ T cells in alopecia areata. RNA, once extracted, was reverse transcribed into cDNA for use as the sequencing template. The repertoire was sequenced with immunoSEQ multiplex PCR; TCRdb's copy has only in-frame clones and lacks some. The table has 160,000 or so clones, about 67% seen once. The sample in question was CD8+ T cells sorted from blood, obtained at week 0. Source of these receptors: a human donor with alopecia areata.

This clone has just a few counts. The CDR3 bases are TGCGCCAGCGACCTTCCCCAGCCCCAGCATTTT. This encodes CASDLPQPQHF. This chain connects TRBV23-1 to TRBJ1-5; D is ambiguous. TRBV23-1 belongs to the ORF category, with a function that is uncertain. The CDR3 length is 11 residues. The V and J ends lost 8 bases and 7 bases respectively, with 9 bases between them.

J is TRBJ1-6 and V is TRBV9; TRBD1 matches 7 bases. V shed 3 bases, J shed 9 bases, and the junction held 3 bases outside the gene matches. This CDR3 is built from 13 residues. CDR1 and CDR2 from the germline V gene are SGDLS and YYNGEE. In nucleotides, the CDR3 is TGTGCCAGCAGCGCCGGGACAGCTTCACCCCTCCACTTT. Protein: CASSAGTASPLHF. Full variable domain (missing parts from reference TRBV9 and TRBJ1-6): DSGVTQTPKHLITATGQRVTLRCSPRSGDLSVYWYQQSLDQGLQFLIQYYNGEERAKGNILERFSAQQFPDLHSELNLSSLELGDSALYFCASSAGTASPLHFGNGTRLTVT.

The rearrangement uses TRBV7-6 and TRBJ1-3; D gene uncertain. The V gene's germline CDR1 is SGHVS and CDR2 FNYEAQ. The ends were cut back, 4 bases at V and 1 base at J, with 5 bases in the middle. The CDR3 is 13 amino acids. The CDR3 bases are TGTGCCAGCAGCTCCGTTTCTGGAAACACCATATATTTT. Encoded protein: CASSSVSGNTIYF.

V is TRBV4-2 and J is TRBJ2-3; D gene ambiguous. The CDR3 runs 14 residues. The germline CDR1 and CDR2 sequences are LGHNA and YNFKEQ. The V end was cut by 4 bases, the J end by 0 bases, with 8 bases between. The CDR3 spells CASSPLTSTDTQYF. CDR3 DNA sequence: TGTGCCAGCAGCCCGCTAACCAGCACAGATACGCAGTATTTT.

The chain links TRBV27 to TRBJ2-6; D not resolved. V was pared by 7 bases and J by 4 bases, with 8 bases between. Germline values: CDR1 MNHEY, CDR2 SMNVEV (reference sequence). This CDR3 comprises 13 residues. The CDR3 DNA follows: TGTGCCAGCAAACTTACCGGGGCCAACGTCCTGACTTTC. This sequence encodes CASKLTGANVLTF.

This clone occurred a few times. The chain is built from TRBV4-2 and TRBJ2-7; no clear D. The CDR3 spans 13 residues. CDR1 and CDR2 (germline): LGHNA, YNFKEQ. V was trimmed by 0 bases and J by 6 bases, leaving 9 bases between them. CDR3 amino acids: CASSQDVWGEQYF. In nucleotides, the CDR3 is TGTGCCAGCAGCCAAGATGTGTGGGGCGAGCAGTACTTC.

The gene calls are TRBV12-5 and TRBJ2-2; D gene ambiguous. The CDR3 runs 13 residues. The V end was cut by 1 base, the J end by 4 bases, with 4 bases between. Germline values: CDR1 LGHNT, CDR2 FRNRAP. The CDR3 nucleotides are TGTGCTAGTGGTTTGGGACCCACCGGGGAGCTGTTTTTT. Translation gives CASGLGPTGELFF.

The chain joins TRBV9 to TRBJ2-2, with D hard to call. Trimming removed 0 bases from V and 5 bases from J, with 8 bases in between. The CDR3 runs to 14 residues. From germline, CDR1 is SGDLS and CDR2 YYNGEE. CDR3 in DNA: TGTGCCAGCAGCGTAGGTGGCACTACCGGGGAGCTGTTTTTT. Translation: CASSVGGTTGELFF.